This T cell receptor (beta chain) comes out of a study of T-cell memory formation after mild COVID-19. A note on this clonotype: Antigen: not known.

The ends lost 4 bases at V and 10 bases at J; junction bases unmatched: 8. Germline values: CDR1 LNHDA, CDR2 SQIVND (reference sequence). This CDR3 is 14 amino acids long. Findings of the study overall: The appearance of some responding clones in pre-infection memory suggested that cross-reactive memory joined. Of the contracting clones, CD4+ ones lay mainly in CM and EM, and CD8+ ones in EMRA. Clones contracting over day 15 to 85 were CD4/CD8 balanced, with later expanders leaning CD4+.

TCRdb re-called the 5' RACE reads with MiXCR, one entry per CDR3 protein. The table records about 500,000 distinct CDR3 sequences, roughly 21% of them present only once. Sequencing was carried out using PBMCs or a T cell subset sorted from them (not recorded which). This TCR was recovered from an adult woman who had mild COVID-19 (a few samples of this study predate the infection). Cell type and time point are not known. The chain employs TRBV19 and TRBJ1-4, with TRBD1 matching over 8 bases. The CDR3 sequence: CASSSTGTGRKLFF. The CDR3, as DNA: TGTGCCAGTAGTAGCACCGGGACAGGCAGAAAACTGTTTTTT.